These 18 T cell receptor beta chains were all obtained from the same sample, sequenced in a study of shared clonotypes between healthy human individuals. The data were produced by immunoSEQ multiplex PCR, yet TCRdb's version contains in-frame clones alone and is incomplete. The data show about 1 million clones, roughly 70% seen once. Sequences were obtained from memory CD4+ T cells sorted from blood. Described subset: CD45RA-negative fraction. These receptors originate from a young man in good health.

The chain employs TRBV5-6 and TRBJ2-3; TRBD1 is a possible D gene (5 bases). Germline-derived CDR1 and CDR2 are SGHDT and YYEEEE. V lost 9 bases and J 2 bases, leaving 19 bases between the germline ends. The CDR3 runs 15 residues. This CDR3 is CATLRAGFNTDTQYF. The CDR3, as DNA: TGTGCCACCTTAAGGGCAGGGTTTAACACAGATACGCAGTATTTT.

CDR3: CASSPNRELNGYTF. As DNA, the CDR3 is TGTGCCAGCTCACCCAACAGGGAACTCAACGGCTACACCTTC. This chain joins TRBV18 and TRBJ1-2; weak D call: TRBD1 (6 bases). From germline, CDR1 is KGHSH and CDR2 LQKENI. Trimming shortened V by 3 bases and J by 8 bases, and 16 bases separated the two germline ends. The CDR3 loop spans 14 amino acids.

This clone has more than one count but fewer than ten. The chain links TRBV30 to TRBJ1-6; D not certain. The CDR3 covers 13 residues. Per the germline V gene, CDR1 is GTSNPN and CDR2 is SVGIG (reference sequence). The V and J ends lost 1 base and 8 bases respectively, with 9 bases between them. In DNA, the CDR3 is TGTGCCTGGAGTGGAGATTCAGATTCACCCCTCCACTTT. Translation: CAWSGDSDSPLHF.

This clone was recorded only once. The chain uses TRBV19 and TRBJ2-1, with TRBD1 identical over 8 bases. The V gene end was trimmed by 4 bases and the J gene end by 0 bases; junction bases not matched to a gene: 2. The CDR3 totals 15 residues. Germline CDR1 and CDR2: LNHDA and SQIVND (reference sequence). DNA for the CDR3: TGTGCCAGTAGTAGGACAGGGCTCTCCTACAATGAGCAGTTCTTC. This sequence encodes CASSRTGLSYNEQFF. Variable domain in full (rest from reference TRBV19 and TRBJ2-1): DGGITQSPKYLFRKEGQNVTLSCEQNLNHDAMYWYRQDPGQGLRLIYYSQIVNDFQKGDIAEGYSVSREKKESFPLTVTSAQKNPTAFYLCASSRTGLSYNEQFFGPGTRLTVL.

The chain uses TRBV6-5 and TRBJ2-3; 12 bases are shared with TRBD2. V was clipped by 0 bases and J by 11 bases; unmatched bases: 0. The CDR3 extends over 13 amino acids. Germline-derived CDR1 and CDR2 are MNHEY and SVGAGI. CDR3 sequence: CASSYSTSGGQYF. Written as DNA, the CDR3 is TGTGCCAGCAGTTACTCGACTAGCGGGGGGCAGTATTTT.

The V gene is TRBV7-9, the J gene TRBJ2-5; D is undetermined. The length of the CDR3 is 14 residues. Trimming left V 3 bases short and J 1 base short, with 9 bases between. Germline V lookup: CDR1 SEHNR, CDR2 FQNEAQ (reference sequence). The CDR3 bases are TGTGCCAGCAGCTTCAAAGGGATCCAAGAGACCCAGTACTTC. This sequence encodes CASSFKGIQETQYF.

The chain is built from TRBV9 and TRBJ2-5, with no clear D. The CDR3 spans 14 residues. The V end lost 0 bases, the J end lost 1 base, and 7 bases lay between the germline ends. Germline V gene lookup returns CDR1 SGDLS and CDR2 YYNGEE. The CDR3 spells CASSVGQVQETQYF. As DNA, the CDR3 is TGTGCCAGCAGCGTAGGGCAGGTCCAAGAGACCCAGTACTTC.

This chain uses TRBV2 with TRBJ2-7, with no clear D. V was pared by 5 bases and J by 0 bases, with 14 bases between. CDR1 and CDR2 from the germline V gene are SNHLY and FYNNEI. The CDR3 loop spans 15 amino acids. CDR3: CASSKSSEISYEQYF. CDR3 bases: TGTGCCAGCAGTAAAAGCAGCGAGATCTCCTACGAGCAGTACTTC. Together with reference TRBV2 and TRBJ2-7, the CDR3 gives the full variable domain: EPEVTQTPSHQVTQMGQEVILRCVPISNHLYFYWYRQILGQKVEFLVSFYNNEISEKSEIFDDQFSVERPDGSNFTLKIRSTKLEDSAMYFCASSKSSEISYEQYFGPGTRLTVT.

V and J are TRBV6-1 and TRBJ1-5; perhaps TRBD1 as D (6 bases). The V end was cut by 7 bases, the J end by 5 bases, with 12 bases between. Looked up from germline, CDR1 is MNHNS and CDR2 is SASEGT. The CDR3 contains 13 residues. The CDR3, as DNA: TGTGCCAGCATGGCAACAGGGCATCAGCCCCAGCATTTT. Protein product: CASMATGHQPQHF.

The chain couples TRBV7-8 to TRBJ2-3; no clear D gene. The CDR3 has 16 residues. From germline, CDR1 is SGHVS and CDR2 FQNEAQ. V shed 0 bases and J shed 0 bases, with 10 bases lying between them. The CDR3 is CASSLAFSFSTDTQYF. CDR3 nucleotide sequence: TGTGCCAGCAGCTTAGCCTTTTCCTTCAGCACAGATACGCAGTATTTT.

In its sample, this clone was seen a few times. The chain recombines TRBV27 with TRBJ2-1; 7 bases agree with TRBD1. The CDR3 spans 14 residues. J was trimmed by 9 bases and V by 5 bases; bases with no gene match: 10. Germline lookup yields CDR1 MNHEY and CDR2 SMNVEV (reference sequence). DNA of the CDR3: TGTGCCAGCAGTGAGCGACAGGGTTTCGGTGAGCAGTTCTTC. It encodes CASSERQGFGEQFF.

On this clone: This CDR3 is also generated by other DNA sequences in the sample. The CDR3 DNA follows: TGTGCCACCAGCGGGCAGAGCAATCAGCCCCAGCATTTT. This codes for CATSGQSNQPQHF. The chain links TRBV15 to TRBJ1-5; no clear D. The CDR3 runs 13 residues. The germline gives CDR1 LNHNV, CDR2 YYDKDF (reference sequence). Deletions cut 5 bases from V and 1 base from J, with 6 bases between. The full variable domain, its missing parts supplied by reference TRBV15 and TRBJ1-5, is DAMVIQNPRYQVTQFGKPVTLSCSQTLNHNVMYWYQQKSSQAPKLLFHYYDKDFNNEADTPDNFQSRRPNTSFCFLDIRSPGLGDTAMYLCATSGQSNQPQHFGDGTRLSIL.

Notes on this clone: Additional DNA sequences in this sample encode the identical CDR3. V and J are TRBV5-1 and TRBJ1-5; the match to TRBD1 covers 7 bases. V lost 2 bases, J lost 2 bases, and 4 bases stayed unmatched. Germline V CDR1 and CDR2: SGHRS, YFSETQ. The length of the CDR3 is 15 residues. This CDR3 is CASSFTGVGNQPQHF. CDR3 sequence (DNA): TGCGCCAGCAGCTTTACAGGGGTCGGCAATCAGCCCCAGCATTTT.

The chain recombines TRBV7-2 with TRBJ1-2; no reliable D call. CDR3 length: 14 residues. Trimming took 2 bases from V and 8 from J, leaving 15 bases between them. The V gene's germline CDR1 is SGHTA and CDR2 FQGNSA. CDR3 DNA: TGTGCCAGCAGCTTAAACGGGCCAATTAGAGGCTACACCTTC. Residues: CASSLNGPIRGYTF.

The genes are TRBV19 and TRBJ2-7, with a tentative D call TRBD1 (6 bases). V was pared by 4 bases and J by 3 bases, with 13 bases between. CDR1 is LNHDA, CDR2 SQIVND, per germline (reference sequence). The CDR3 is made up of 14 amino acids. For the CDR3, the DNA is TGTGCCAGTAGTAATGTGCAGGGGCGCTACGAGCAGTACTTC. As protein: CASSNVQGRYEQYF. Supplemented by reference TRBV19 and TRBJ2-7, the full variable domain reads DGGITQSPKYLFRKEGQNVTLSCEQNLNHDAMYWYRQDPGQGLRLIYYSQIVNDFQKGDIAEGYSVSREKKESFPLTVTSAQKNPTAFYLCASSNVQGRYEQYFGPGTRLTVT.

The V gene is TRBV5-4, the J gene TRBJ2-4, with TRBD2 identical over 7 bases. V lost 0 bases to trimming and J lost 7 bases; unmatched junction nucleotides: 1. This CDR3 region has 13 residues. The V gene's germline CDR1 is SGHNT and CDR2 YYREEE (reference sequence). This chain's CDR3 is CASSLEGGNIQYF. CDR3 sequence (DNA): TGTGCCAGCAGCTTGGAGGGAGGGAACATTCAGTACTTC. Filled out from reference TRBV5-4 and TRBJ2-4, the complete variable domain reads ETGVTQSPTHLIKTRGQQVTLRCSSQSGHNTVSWYQQALGQGPQFIFQYYREEENGRGNFPPRFSGLQFPNYSSELNVNALELDDSALYLCASSLEGGNIQYFGAGTRLSVL.

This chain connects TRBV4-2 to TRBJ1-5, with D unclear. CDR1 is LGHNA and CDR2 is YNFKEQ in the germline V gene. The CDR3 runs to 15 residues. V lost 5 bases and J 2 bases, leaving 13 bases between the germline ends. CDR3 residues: CASSIKTDGNQPQHF. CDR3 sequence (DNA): TGTGCCAGCAGCATCAAGACGGACGGCAATCAGCCCCAGCATTTT.

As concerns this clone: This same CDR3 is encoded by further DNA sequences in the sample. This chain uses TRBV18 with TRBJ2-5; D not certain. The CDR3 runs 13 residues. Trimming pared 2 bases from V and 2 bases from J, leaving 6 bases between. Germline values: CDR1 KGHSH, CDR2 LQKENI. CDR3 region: CASSPSLQETQYF. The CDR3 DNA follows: TGTGCCAGCTCACCATCGCTTCAAGAGACCCAGTACTTC.